This T cell receptor (beta chain) was sequenced in a study of PD-L1 blockade in urothelial cancer. Turning to the study itself: Blood underwent analysis 3 weeks (second dose) and 6 weeks after treatment began. Blood samples contained a median about 150,000 T cells.

A remark on this clone: Its antigen is currently unknown.

Generated by immunoSEQ multiplex PCR, the TCRdb table keeps only in-frame clones and is missing some. The sample contains around 100,000 clones, about 90% of which appear only once. Each patient gave between 1 and 8 samples of peripheral blood mononuclear cells, which were collected pretreatment and during treatment. Points from the study as a whole: Prediction of better survival came from below-median pretreatment blood TCR clonality.

This CDR3 comprises 19 residues. Trimming removed 4 bases from V and 12 bases from J, with 34 bases in between. The germline gives CDR1 SGHAT, CDR2 FQNNGV. The receptor was derived from a woman older than 75 with urothelial cancer. The V gene is TRBV11-2, the J gene TRBJ2-1; D possibly corresponds to TRBD2 (6 bases). The source was PBMCs, collected around atezolizumab (anti-PD-L1) treatment. CDR3 sequence: CASSSRRTGGGFLSEGQFF. The CDR3 DNA reads TGTGCCAGCAGCTCGAGGCGGACCGGGGGAGGCTTTCTATCGGAGGGGCAGTTCTTC.